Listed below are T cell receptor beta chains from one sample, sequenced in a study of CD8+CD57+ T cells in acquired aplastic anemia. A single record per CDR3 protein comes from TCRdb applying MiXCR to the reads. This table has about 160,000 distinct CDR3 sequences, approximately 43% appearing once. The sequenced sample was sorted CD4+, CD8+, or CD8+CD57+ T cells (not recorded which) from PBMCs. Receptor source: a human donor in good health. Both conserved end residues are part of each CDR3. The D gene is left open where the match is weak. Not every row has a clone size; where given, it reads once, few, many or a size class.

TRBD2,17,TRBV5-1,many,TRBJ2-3,CASRRTSGGLSTDTQYF,TGCGCCAGCAGGCGGACTAGCGGGGGCCTTAGCACAGATACGCAGTATTTT
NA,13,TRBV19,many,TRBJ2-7,CASSLGQHYEQYF,TGTGCCAGTAGTTTAGGACAGCACTACGAGCAGTACTTC
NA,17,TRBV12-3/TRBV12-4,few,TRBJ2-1,CASSLEALGGLYNEQFF,TGTGCCAGCAGTTTAGAAGCGTTGGGGGGCCTCTACAATGAGCAGTTCTTC
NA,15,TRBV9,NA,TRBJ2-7,CASSVGWQSSYEQYF,TGTGCCAGCAGCGTAGGATGGCAGTCCTCCTACGAGCAGTACTTC
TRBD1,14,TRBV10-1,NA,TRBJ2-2,CASSGTGNTGELFF,TGCGCCAGCAGCGGGACAGGGAACACCGGGGAGCTGTTTTTT
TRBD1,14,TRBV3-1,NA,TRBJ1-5,CASSRQGVNQPQHF,TGTGCCAGCAGCAGACAGGGGGTGAATCAGCCCCAGCATTTT
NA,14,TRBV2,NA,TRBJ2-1,CASSEGQGANEQFF,TGTGCCAGCAGTGAAGGTCAGGGAGCCAATGAGCAGTTCTTC
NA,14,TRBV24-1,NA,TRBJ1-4,CATSDPSTDGKLFF,TGTGCCACCAGTGACCCATCAACGGACGGAAAACTGTTTTTT
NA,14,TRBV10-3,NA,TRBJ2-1,CAISLGTGRNEQFF,TGTGCCATCAGCTTAGGGACCGGCAGGAATGAGCAGTTCTTC
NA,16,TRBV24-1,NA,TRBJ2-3,CATSDPSDGRTDTQYF,TGTGCCACCAGTGACCCGTCGGACGGGCGCACAGATACGCAGTATTTT
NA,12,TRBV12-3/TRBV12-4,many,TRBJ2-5,CASSSLPETQYF,TGTGCCAGCAGTTCCCTTCCGGAGACCCAGTACTTC
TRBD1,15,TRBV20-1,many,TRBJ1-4,CSARDQRQGNEKLFF,TGCAGTGCTAGAGACCAGAGACAGGGTAATGAAAAACTGTTTTTT
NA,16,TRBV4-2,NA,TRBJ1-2,CASSQDAATGDYGYTF,TGTGCCAGCAGCCAAGATGCGGCGACGGGGGACTATGGCTACACCTTC
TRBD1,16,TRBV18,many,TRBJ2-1,CASSPFGQGANNEQFF,TGTGCCAGCTCACCGTTCGGACAGGGGGCGAACAATGAGCAGTTCTTC
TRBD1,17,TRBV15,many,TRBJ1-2,CATSRDGAAGGAYGYTF,TGTGCCACCAGCAGAGATGGCGCGGCAGGGGGAGCCTATGGCTACACCTTC
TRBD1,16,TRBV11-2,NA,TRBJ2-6,CASSPGQGFGANVLTF,TGTGCCAGCAGCCCAGGACAGGGCTTCGGGGCCAACGTCCTGACTTTC
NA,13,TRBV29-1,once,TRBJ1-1,CSVERQGVAEAFF,TGCAGCGTTGAAAGGCAGGGTGTCGCTGAAGCTTTCTTT
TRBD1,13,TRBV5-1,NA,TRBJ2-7,CARAPGQSYEQYF,TGCGCCAGAGCTCCGGGACAGTCGTACGAGCAGTACTTC
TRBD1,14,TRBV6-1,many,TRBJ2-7,CASRENRGRGEQYF,TGTGCCAGCAGGGAAAACAGGGGCCGCGGGGAGCAGTACTTC
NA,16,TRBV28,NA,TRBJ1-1,CASSFGALIRGTEAFF,TGTGCCAGCAGTTTCGGGGCCCTAATTAGGGGTACTGAAGCTTTCTTT
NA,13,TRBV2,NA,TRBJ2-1,CASSARGYNEQFF,TGTGCCAGCAGTGCAAGGGGATATAATGAGCAGTTCTTC
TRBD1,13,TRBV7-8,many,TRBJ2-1,CASSRDRGYEQFF,TGTGCCAGCAGCAGGGACAGGGGCTATGAGCAGTTCTTC
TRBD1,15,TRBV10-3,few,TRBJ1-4,CATRGQGGINEKLFF,TGTGCCACCCGCGGACAGGGGGGAATTAATGAAAAACTGTTTTTT
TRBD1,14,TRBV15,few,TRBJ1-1,CATSRDDRVTEAFF,TGTGCCACCAGCAGGGACGACAGGGTCACTGAAGCTTTCTTT
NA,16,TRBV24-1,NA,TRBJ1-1,CATSDLGRAQDTEAFF,TGTGCCACCAGTGATCTGGGCAGGGCGCAGGACACTGAAGCTTTCTTT
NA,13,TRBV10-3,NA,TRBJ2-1,CAISVELSNEQFF,TGTGCCATCAGTGTCGAGCTCTCCAATGAGCAGTTCTTC
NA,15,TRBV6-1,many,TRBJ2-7,CASSVEGASFYEQYF,TGTGCCAGCAGTGTGGAGGGGGCCTCATTCTACGAGCAGTACTTC
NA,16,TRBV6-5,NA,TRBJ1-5,CASSYSGRKSNQPQHF,TGTGCCAGCAGTTACTCAGGCAGGAAAAGCAATCAGCCCCAGCATTTT
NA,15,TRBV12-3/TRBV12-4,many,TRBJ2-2,CASSSLQTYPGELFF,TGTGCCAGCAGTTCGCTCCAAACATACCCCGGGGAGCTGTTTTTT
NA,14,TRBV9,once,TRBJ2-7,CASSLRQTRGEQYF,TGTGCCAGCAGCCTACGCCAGACTAGGGGCGAGCAGTACTTC
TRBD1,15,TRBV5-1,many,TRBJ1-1,CASSLGGTANTEAFF,TGCGCCAGCAGCTTGGGTGGGACAGCAAACACTGAAGCTTTCTTT
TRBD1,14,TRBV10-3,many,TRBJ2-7,CAISSDRGSYEQYF,TGTGCCATCAGTTCGGACAGGGGGTCCTACGAGCAGTACTTC
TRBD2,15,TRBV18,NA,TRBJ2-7,CASSPGLASSDEQYF,TGTGCCAGCTCACCGGGACTAGCAAGTTCAGACGAGCAGTACTTC
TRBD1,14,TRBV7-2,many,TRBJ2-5,CASGDRRVQETQYF,TGTGCCAGCGGGGACAGGAGGGTACAGGAGACCCAGTACTTC
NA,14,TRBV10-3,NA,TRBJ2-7,CAISSSSGSHEQYF,TGTGCCATCAGTAGTTCGTCAGGGAGCCACGAGCAGTACTTC
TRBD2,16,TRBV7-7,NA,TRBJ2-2,CARDLSGRPNTGELFF,TGTGCTAGAGATCTAAGCGGGAGACCGAACACCGGGGAGCTGTTTTTT
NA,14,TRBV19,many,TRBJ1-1,CASSMAQMNTEAFF,TGTGCCAGTAGTATGGCTCAAATGAACACTGAAGCTTTCTTT
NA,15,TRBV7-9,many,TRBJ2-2,CASSLTNANTGELFF,TGTGCCAGCAGCCTAACAAACGCGAACACCGGGGAGCTGTTTTTT
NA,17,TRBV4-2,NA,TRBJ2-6,CASSPEPGVSGANVLTF,TGTGCCAGCAGCCCGGAGCCAGGGGTATCTGGGGCCAACGTCCTGACTTTC
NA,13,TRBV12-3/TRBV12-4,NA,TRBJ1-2,CASSFGGTYGYTF,TGTGCCAGCAGTTTCGGGGGGACCTATGGCTACACCTTC
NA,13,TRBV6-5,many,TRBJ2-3,CASSYEITDTQYF,TGTGCCAGCAGTTACGAGATCACAGATACGCAGTATTTT
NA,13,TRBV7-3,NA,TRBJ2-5,CASSISTSETQYF,TGTGCCAGCAGCATTAGCACGAGCGAGACCCAGTACTTC